This TCR beta chain was sequenced in a study of T cells after yellow fever vaccination. Only a few counts were recorded for this clonotype. TCRdb analysed the 5' RACE reads with MiXCR anew, one entry per CDR3 protein. The table includes 150,000 to 200,000 distinct CDR3 sequences, 11% detected once. The V and J ends lost 0 bases and 6 bases, in that order; junction bases with no gene match: 5. Germline V CDR1 and CDR2: SGDLS, YYNGEE. The CDR3 totals 14 residues. The chain employs TRBV9 and TRBJ2-7; 8 nucleotides match TRBD2. This receptor was identified in a man between 18 and 35 years old who received the YFV17D yellow fever vaccine. The sequenced sample was CD8+ T cells sorted from PBMCs, obtained 15 days after the yellow fever booster vaccination. This CDR3 is CASSVGGGGLEQYF. Here the CDR3 DNA reads TGTGCCAGCAGCGTAGGTGGCGGGGGGCTCGAGCAGTACTTC.